This T cell receptor (beta chain) appears in the sequencing data of a study of control samples from healthy donors and cancer patients (dated by TCRdb to the early 2020s). The method behind the library was the immunoSEQ multiplex PCR assay. The source is immuneACCESS, and TCRdb retained only in-frame sequences with V and J called. Part of the clones is not carried over; for the studies checked, unresolved V genes explain less than half of this, and the remainder is unexplained. This sample is represented by about 250,000 clones; approximately 80% of them were singletons. Of the sample, more than 10% falls within the top ten clones. Comments on this clone: It lacks a known antigen. No per-base quality is available; no much larger clone lies one base away.

This TCR came from an older woman with lung cancer. Sequences were obtained from PBMCs.

The DNA reads TGTGCCAGCAGCCTGTACGAGGGGGCTACTGGAAACACCATATATTTT. This is translated as CASSLYEGATGNTIYF. In this chain, TRBV7-2 is recombined with TRBJ1-3, with TRBD1 identical over 7 junction bases. From the cysteine up to the phenylalanine, the CDR3 has a length of 16 residues. Here the CDR3 DNA is all that survives: 48 bases in frame from base 1. Clipping removes 5 bases from V and 2 bases from J, with 9 as the unmatched junction base count. Per the germline V gene, SGHTA is the CDR1 and FQGNSA is the CDR2.